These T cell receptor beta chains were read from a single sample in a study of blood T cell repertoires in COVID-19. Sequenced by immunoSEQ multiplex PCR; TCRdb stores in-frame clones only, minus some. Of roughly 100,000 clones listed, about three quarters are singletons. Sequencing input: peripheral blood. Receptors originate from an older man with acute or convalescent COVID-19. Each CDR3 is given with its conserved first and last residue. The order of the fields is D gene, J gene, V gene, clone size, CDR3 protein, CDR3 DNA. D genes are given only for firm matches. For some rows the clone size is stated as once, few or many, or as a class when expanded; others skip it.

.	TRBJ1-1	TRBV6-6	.	CASNSRANTEAFF	TGTGCCAGCAACTCCAGGGCAAACACTGAAGCTTTCTTT
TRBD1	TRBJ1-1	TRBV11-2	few	CASSLAGTDPNTEAFF	TGTGCCAGCAGCTTAGCCGGGACAGATCCGAACACTGAAGCTTTCTTT
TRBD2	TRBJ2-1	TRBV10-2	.	CASSDPTSGSYEQFF	TGCGCCAGCAGTGACCCCACTAGCGGGAGTTATGAGCAGTTCTTC
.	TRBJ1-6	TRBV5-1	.	CASSFRDYNSPLHF	TGCGCCAGCAGCTTTCGGGATTATAATTCACCCCTCCACTTT
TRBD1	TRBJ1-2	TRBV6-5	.	CASSYVGGSGYTF	TGTGCCAGCAGTTACGTAGGGGGCTCTGGCTACACCTTC
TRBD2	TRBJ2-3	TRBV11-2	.	CASSRLGLAGDTQYF	TGTGCCAGCAGCCGGCTGGGGCTAGCGGGAGATACGCAGTATTTT
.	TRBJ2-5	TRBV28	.	CASSLWTEQETQYF	TGTGCCAGCAGTTTATGGACAGAACAAGAGACCCAGTACTTC
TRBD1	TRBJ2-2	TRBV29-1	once	CSVERQGGGGTGELFF	TGCAGCGTGGAAAGACAAGGGGGCGGCGGCACCGGGGAGCTGTTTTTT
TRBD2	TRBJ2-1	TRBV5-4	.	CASSWTGTSGGINEQFF	TGTGCCAGCAGCTGGACCGGGACTAGCGGGGGGATCAATGAGCAGTTCTTC
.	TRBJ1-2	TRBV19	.	CASSPPGTTYGYTF	TGTGCCAGTAGTCCACCCGGGACAACCTATGGCTACACCTTC
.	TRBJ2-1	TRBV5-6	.	CASSLLPPRFDEQFF	TGTGCCAGCAGCTTGCTTCCACCTCGGTTCGATGAGCAGTTCTTC
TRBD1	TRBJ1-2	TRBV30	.	CAWSSGTGLQGYTF	TGTGCCTGGAGTTCCGGGACAGGGTTGCAGGGCTACACCTTC
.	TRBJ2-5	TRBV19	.	CASSIRDFQETQYF	TGTGCCAGTAGTATTAGGGACTTCCAAGAGACCCAGTACTTC
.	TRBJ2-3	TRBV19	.	CASSIDWTTDTQYF	TGTGCCAGTAGTATAGACTGGACTACAGATACGCAGTATTTT
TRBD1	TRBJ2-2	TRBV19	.	CASTYTVPGQRNTGELFF	TGTGCCAGTACCTACACTGTTCCGGGACAGAGAAACACCGGGGAGCTGTTTTTT
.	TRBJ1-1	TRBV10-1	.	CASSRDMNTEAFF	TGCGCCAGCAGCAGGGACATGAACACTGAAGCTTTCTTT
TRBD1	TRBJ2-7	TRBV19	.	CASSHPGQGREQYF	TGTGCCAGTAGCCATCCGGGACAGGGACGGGAGCAGTACTTC
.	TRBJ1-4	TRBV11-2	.	CASSSDRTNEKLFF	TGTGCCAGCAGTTCCGACAGGACTAATGAAAAACTGTTTTTT
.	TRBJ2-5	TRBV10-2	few	CASSGAGRGETQYF	TGCGCCAGCAGTGGGGCGGGGCGCGGAGAGACCCAGTACTTC
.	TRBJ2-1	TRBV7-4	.	CASSSLVSRNEQFF	TGTGCCAGCAGCTCCCTGGTGAGCCGCAATGAGCAGTTCTTC
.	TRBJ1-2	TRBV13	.	CASSWGSGRGNYGYTF	TGTGCCAGCAGCTGGGGCAGTGGTAGGGGAAACTATGGCTACACCTTC
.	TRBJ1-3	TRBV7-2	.	CASSPARGSGNTIYF	TGTGCCAGCAGCCCCGCCCGGGGCTCTGGAAACACCATATATTTT
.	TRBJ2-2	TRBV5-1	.	CASSPGATGGELFF	TGCGCCAGCAGCCCCGGGGCGACAGGCGGGGAGCTGTTTTTT
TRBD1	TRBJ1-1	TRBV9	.	CASSVGDSTRNTEAFF	TGTGCCAGCAGCGTAGGGGACAGCACTCGGAACACTGAAGCTTTCTTT